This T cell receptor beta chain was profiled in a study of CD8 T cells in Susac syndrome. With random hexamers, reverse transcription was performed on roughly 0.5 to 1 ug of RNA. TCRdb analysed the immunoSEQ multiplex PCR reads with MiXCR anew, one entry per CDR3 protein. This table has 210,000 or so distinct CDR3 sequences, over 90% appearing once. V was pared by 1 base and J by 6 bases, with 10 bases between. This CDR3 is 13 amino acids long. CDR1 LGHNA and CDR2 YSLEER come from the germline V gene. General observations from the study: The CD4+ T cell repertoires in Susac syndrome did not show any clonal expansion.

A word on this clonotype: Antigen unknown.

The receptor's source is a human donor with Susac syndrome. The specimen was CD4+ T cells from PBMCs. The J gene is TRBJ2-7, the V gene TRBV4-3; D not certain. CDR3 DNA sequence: TGCGCCAGCAGCCAAGTTCAGGTGGGCGAGCAGTACTTC. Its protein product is CASSQVQVGEQYF.